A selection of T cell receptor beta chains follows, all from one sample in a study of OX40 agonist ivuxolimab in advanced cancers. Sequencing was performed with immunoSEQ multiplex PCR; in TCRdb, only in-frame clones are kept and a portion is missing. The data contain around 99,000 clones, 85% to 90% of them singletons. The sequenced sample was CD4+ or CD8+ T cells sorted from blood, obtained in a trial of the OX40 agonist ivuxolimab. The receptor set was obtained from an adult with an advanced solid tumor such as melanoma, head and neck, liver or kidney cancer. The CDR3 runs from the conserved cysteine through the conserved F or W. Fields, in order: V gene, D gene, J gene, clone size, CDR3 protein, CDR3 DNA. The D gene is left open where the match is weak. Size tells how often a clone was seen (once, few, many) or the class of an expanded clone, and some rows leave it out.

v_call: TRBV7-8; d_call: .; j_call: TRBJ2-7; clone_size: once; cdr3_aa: CASSLGGVLQSRFTYEQYF; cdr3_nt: TGTGCCAGCAGCTTAGGTGGGGTATTACAGAGCCGATTCACCTACGAGCAGTACTTC
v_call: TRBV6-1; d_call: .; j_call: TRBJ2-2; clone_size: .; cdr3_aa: CASSGGRGAGGAGELFF; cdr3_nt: TGTGCCAGCAGTGGTGGCCGTGGAGCGGGTGGGGCCGGGGAGCTGTTTTTT
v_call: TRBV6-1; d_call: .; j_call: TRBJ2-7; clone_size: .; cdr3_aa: CASRAGPYEQYF; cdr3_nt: TGTGCCAGCCGGGCGGGTCCCTACGAGCAGTACTTC
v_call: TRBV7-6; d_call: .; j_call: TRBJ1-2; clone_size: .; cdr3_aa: CASSSGNRVRSYGYTF; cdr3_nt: TGTGCCAGCAGCTCAGGCAACAGGGTCAGGAGCTATGGCTACACCTTC
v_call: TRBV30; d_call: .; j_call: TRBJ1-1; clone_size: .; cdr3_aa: CACHRGTMNTEAFF; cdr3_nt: TGTGCCTGCCATCGGGGTACGATGAACACTGAAGCTTTCTTT
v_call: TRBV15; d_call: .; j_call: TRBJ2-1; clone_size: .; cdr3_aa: CATSRDPGGPYNEQFF; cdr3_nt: TGTGCCACCAGCAGGGACCCCGGGGGGCCCTACAATGAGCAGTTCTTC
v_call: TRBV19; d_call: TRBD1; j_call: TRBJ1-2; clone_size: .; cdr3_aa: CASSPRTGRTAGYTF; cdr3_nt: TGTGCCAGTAGTCCCCGGACAGGGAGAACAGCTGGCTACACCTTC
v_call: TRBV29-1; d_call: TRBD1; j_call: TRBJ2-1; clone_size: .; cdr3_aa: CSVTGTGRNEQFF; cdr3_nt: TGCAGCGTGACCGGGACAGGACGCAATGAGCAGTTCTTC
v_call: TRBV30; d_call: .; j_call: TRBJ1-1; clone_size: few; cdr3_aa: CAWKQGGIEAFF; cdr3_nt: TGTGCCTGGAAACAGGGTGGGATTGAAGCTTTCTTT
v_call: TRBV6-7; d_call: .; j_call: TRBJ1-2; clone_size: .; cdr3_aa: CASSQATGGRGYGYTF; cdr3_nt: TGTGCCAGCAGCCAAGCAACCGGGGGTAGGGGGTATGGCTACACCTTC
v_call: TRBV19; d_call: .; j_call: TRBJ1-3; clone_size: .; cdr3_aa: CASSINRVGSGNTIYF; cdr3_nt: TGTGCCAGTAGTATCAACAGGGTAGGCTCTGGAAACACCATATATTTT
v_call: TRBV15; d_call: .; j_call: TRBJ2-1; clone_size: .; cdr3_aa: CATSRDPGGYNEQFF; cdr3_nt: TGTGCCACCAGCAGAGATCCCGGAGGATACAATGAGCAGTTCTTC
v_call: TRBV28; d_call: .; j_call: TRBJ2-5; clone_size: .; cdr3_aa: CASSPSDRPGTQYF; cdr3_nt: TGTGCCAGCAGTCCCAGTGACAGACCTGGAACCCAGTACTTC
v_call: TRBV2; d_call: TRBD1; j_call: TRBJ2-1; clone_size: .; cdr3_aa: CASRDRVPYNEQFF; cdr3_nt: TGTGCCAGCAGGGACAGGGTTCCCTACAATGAGCAGTTCTTC
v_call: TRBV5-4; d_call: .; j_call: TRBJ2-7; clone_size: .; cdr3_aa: CASSSGGGMREQYF; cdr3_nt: TGTGCCAGCTCGTCTGGAGGGGGAATGAGGGAGCAGTACTTC
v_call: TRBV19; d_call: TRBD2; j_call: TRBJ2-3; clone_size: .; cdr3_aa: CASSKTSISDTQYF; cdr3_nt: TGTGCCAGTAGTAAGACTAGCATTTCAGATACGCAGTATTTT
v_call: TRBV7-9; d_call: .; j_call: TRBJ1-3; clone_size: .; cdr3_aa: CASREQGSGNTIYF; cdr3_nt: TGTGCCAGCAGGGAACAGGGCTCTGGAAACACCATATATTTT
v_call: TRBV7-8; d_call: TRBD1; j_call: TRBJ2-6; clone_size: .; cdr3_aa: CASSLGTGVPGANVLTF; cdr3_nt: TGTGCCAGCAGCCTTGGGACAGGGGTACCTGGGGCCAACGTCCTGACTTTC
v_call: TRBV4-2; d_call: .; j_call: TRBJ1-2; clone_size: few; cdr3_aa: CASSQVPDGYTF; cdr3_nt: TGTGCCAGCAGCCAAGTCCCTGATGGCTACACCTTC
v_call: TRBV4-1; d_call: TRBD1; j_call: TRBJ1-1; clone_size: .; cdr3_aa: CASSQGDRDLTEAFF; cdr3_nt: TGCGCCAGCAGCCAAGGTGACAGGGATCTCACTGAAGCTTTCTTT
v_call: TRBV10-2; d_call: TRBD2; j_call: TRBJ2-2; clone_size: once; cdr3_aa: CASSGTSYTGELFF; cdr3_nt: TGCGCCAGCAGCGGGACTAGCTACACCGGGGAGCTGTTTTTT
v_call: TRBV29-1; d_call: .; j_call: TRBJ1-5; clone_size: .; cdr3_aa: CSVEVASNQPQHF; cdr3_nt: TGCAGCGTTGAAGTGGCCAGCAATCAGCCCCAGCATTTT
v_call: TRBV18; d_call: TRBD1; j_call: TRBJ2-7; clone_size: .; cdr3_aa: CASSRGQGIFYEQYF; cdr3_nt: TGTGCCAGCTCACGAGGACAGGGGATATTCTACGAGCAGTACTTC
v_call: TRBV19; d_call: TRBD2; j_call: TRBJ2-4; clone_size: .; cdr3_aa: CASSTGLAGDYIQYF; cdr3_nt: TGTGCCAGTAGCACGGGACTAGCGGGAGACTACATTCAGTACTTC
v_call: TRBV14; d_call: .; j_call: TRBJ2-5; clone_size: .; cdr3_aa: CASSLNQETQYF; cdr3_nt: TGTGCCAGCAGCTTAAACCAAGAGACCCAGTACTTC
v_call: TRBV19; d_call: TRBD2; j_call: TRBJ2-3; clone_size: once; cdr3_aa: CASSRTPRLAVGTDTQYF; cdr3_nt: TGTGCCAGTAGTAGAACGCCCCGACTAGCGGTTGGCACAGATACGCAGTATTTT
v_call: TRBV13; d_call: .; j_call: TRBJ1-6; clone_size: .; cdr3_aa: CASSVFEAPRYNSPLHF; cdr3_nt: TGTGCCAGCAGCGTGTTTGAGGCTCCTCGTTATAATTCACCCCTCCACTTT
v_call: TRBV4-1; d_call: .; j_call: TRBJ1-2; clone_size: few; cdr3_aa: CASSQAGGQIYGYTF; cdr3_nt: TGCGCCAGCAGCCAAGCGGGGGGCCAAATCTATGGCTACACCTTC